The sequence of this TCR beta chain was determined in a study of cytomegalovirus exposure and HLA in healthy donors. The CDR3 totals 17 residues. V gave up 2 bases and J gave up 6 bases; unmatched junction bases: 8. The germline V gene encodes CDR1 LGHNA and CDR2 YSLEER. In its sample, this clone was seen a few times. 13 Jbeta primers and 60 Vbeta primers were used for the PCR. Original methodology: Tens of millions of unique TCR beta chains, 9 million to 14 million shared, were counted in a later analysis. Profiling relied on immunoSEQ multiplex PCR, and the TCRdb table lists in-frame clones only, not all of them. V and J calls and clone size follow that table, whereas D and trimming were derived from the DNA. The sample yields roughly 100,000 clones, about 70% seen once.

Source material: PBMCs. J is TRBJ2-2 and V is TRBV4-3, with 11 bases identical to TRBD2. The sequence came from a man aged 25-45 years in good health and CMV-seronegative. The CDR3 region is CASSQTSGSLIAGELFF. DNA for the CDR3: TGCGCCAGCAGCCAAACTAGCGGGAGTCTTATCGCCGGGGAGCTGTTTTTT.